Below are 20 T cell receptor beta chains sequenced from a single sample in a study of T cell responses to AZD1222 COVID-19 vaccine. Assay used: immunoSEQ multiplex PCR; TCRdb lists only in-frame clones, some missing. The data hold about 160,000 clones, with 88% observed a single time. The sample here was peripheral blood, taken 28 days after the second AZD1222 dose. The origin of the receptors is an adult who received the AZD1222 COVID-19 vaccine.

This sequence joins TRBV6-5 and TRBJ1-4, with TRBD1 matching 10 bases. The CDR3 sequence is 15 residues long. Losses at the gene ends were 2 bases for V and 7 bases for J; bases not matched to a gene: 4. Germline V gene sequence: CDR1 MNHEY, CDR2 SVGAGI. As DNA, the CDR3 is TGTGCCAGCAGTTACGGACAGGGGGTGAGTGAAAAACTGTTTTTT. It specifies CASSYGQGVSEKLFF.

The rearrangement links TRBV13 to TRBJ1-1; 8 nucleotides line up with TRBD1. This CDR3 region has 16 residues. In germline, CDR1 is PRHDT, CDR2 FYEKMQ (reference sequence). The V segment lost 3 bases and the J segment 0 bases; nucleotides outside the gene matches: 6. In DNA, the CDR3 is TGTGCCAGCAGCTTCATAGACAGGGGCGTGAACACTGAAGCTTTCTTT. This sequence encodes CASSFIDRGVNTEAFF.

In the case of this clone: This specimen includes other DNA sequences encoding the same CDR3. The J gene is TRBJ1-1, the V gene TRBV11-2; TRBD1 is a possible D gene (5 bases). Germline CDR1 reads SGHAT; CDR2 reads FQNNGV. With 5 bases removed from V and 1 base from J, the gap between germline ends came to 11 bases. CDR3 length: 14 amino acids. In nucleotides, the CDR3 is TGTGCCAGCAGCCTGTCTAGGGGGAACACTGAAGCTTTCTTT. It yields the protein CASSLSRGNTEAFF.

The chain links TRBV6-5 to TRBJ2-7; 9 bases match TRBD1. Germline V gene lookup returns CDR1 MNHEY and CDR2 SVGAGI. The CDR3 sequence is 14 residues long. J gave up 5 bases and V 6 bases, and 8 bases lay outside the gene matches. Written as DNA, the CDR3 is TGTGCCAGCAGGGGTACAGGGGGCGTCCACGAGCAGTACTTC. As protein: CASRGTGGVHEQYF.

The chain links TRBV5-1 to TRBJ2-3; the D call may be TRBD1 or TRBD2 (5 bases each). Germline-derived CDR1 and CDR2 are SGHRS and YFSETQ. The CDR3 runs 14 residues. V lost 4 bases, J lost 2 bases, and 11 bases lay in between. This CDR3 is CASSHGANTDTQYF. In nucleotides, the CDR3 is TGCGCCAGCAGCCACGGGGCAAACACAGATACGCAGTATTTT.

The V call is TRBV7-2, the J call TRBJ2-3; TRBD2 agrees at 9 bases. The germline CDR1 and CDR2 sequences are SGHTA and FQGNSA. The CDR3 has 15 residues. V shed 8 bases and J 6 bases; nucleotides not matched to a gene: 12. Here the CDR3 reads CASLNSPLAGDTQYF. The DNA for the CDR3 is TGTGCCAGCTTAAACTCCCCCCTAGCGGGGGATACGCAGTATTTT.

V gene TRBV6-6 combines with J gene TRBJ2-7, with 8 nucleotides matching TRBD1. This CDR3 is 13 amino acids long. J gave up 6 bases and V 2 bases, and 3 bases lay outside the gene matches. From germline, CDR1 is MNHNY and CDR2 SVGAGI (reference sequence). CDR3 in amino acids: CASSYGTGLEQYF. The CDR3 DNA is TGTGCCAGCAGTTACGGGACAGGTCTCGAGCAGTACTTC.

The chain carries TRBV19 and TRBJ2-2; TRBD2 aligns across 12 bases. J lost 3 bases, V lost 8 bases, and 4 bases had no gene match. Germline V gives CDR1 LNHDA, CDR2 SQIVND (reference sequence). This CDR3 is 15 amino acids long. The CDR3 sequence is CASLAGGLYTGELFF. CDR3 DNA: TGTGCCAGTCTAGCGGGGGGGCTGTACACCGGGGAGCTGTTTTTT.

The chain uses TRBV20-1 and TRBJ1-3, with no clear D. This CDR3 contains 12 residues. The V end was cut by 3 bases, the J end by 4 bases, with 7 bases between. Germline CDR1 DFQATT, CDR2 SNEGSKA (reference sequence). The CDR3 loop is CSASGPGNTIYF. In DNA form, the CDR3 reads TGCAGTGCTAGTGGGCCGGGAAACACCATATATTTT.

The J gene is TRBJ2-2, the V gene TRBV5-1; the D gene is possibly TRBD1 (5 bases). Germline V lookup: CDR1 SGHRS, CDR2 YFSETQ. The CDR3 is made up of 13 amino acids. Trimming removed 4 bases at V and 7 bases at J, with 11 bases between. CDR3 sequence reads: CASSAGSVGELFF. CDR3 coding DNA: TGCGCCAGCAGCGCAGGGTCCGTCGGGGAGCTGTTTTTT.

This clone was observed once. The gene calls are TRBV6-2 or TRBV6-3 and TRBJ2-5; no firm D call. V lost 6 bases to trimming and J lost 5 bases, with 16 bases between them. The CDR3 is 14 amino acids. Germline loops: CDR1 MNHEY, CDR2 SVGEGT. CDR3: CASSLWEGDETQYF. For the CDR3, the DNA is TGTGCCAGCAGCCTTTGGGAAGGAGACGAGACCCAGTACTTC.

This clone has more than one count but fewer than ten. The CDR3 protein is CATSRDHLAGRNNEQFF. The CDR3, as DNA: TGTGCCACCAGCAGAGATCACTTAGCGGGGCGGAACAATGAGCAGTTCTTC. The rearrangement links TRBV15 to TRBJ2-1, with TRBD2 identical over 8 bases. The CDR3 loop spans 17 amino acids. The V gene end was trimmed by 0 bases and the J gene end by 5 bases; junction bases not matched to a gene: 9. Germline V CDR1 and CDR2: LNHNV, YYDKDF (reference sequence).

The V call is TRBV12-3 or TRBV12-4, the J call TRBJ2-7; unclear D gene. There are 13 residues in the CDR3. The V and J ends lost 6 bases and 1 base respectively, with 10 bases between them. CDR3 nucleotides: TGTGCCAGCAGCTTGTTACAATCCTACGAGCAGTACTTC. Protein product: CASSLLQSYEQYF.

V gene TRBV14 combines with J gene TRBJ2-2, with D maybe TRBD2 (6 bases). This CDR3 has 14 residues. Trimming took 0 bases from V and 5 from J, leaving 7 bases between them. CDR1 and CDR2 (germline): SGHDN, FVKESK. Here the CDR3 DNA reads TGTGCCAGCAGCCAAGATCGGGGGACCGGGGAGCTGTTTTTT. Translating gives CASSQDRGTGELFF. Complete variable domain (other parts from reference TRBV14 and TRBJ2-2): EAGVTQFPSHSVIEKGQTVTLRCDPISGHDNLYWYRRVMGKEIKFLLHFVKESKQDESGMPNNRFLAERTGGTYSTLKVQPAELEDSGVYFCASSQDRGTGELFFGEGSRLTVL.

The chain joins TRBV20-1 to TRBJ1-4; D uncertain. V lost 3 bases to trimming and J lost 4 bases, with 6 bases between them. Per the germline V gene, CDR1 is DFQATT and CDR2 is SNEGSKA (reference sequence). The CDR3 consists of 12 residues. The CDR3 region is CSASGNNEKLFF. The CDR3 bases are TGCAGTGCTAGTGGGAATAATGAAAAACTGTTTTTT.

The chain recombines TRBV6-2 or TRBV6-3 with TRBJ1-6; no definite D call. Trimming shortened V by 5 bases and J by 0 bases, and 8 bases separated the two germline ends. The CDR3 sequence is 15 residues long. Per the germline V gene, CDR1 is MNHEY and CDR2 is SVGEGT. CDR3: CASSLRSSYNSPLHF. CDR3 nucleotide sequence: TGTGCCAGCAGTCTCAGGAGCTCCTATAATTCACCCCTCCACTTT.

This chain links TRBV5-6 with TRBJ1-5; D remains unclear. The CDR3 covers 15 residues. CDR1 SGHDT and CDR2 YYEEEE come from the germline V gene. Trimming shortened V by 0 bases and J by 2 bases, and 9 bases separated the two germline ends. The CDR3 region has the DNA TGTGCCAGCAGCTTGGGCTCAGGCGGCAATCAGCCCCAGCATTTT. It translates to CASSLGSGGNQPQHF.

The chain joins TRBV19 to TRBJ1-1; D is unclear. The germline V gene encodes CDR1 LNHDA and CDR2 SQIVND (reference sequence). The CDR3 length is 14 residues. The ends were cut back, 5 bases at V and 2 bases at J, with 12 bases in the middle. This CDR3 is CASSLGSGNTEAFF. The CDR3 DNA follows: TGTGCCAGTAGTCTGGGTTCGGGAAACACTGAAGCTTTCTTT.

The chain couples TRBV5-1 to TRBJ2-2, with 7 bases fitting TRBD1. V was clipped by 0 bases and J by 4 bases; unmatched bases: 6. This CDR3 region has 16 residues. Germline assignment: CDR1 SGHRS and CDR2 YFSETQ. CDR3 nucleotides: TGCGCCAGCAGCTTGGAGGGGGCGCGAGGCACCGGGGAGCTGTTTTTT. Residues: CASSLEGARGTGELFF.

The rearrangement joins TRBV4-2 to TRBJ1-4; unclear D gene. Trimming removed 0 bases at V and 5 bases at J, with 13 bases between. Germline CDR1 reads LGHNA; CDR2 reads YNFKEQ. CDR3 size: 16 residues. The CDR3 coding sequence is TGTGCCAGCAGCCAAGAAGGCGGATACAGCAATGAAAAACTGTTTTTT. Its protein is CASSQEGGYSNEKLFF.